Listed below are T cell receptor beta chains from one sample, sequenced in a study of beta chain features in type 1 diabetes. Using immunoSEQ multiplex PCR, the repertoire was profiled, and TCRdb retains in-frame clones only, with some absent. Among 400,000 to 500,000 clones listed, approximately 15% were seen once. Sample: naive CD4+ T cells from blood. All receptors come from a man in his thirties or forties in good health. CDR3s include the opening cysteine and the closing phenylalanine or tryptophan. D genes are given only for firm matches. Size tells how often a clone was seen (once, few, many) or the class of an expanded clone, and some rows leave it out.

j_gene,abundance,d_gene,v_gene,CDR3aa,CDR3nt
TRBJ2-5,NA,NA,TRBV5-1,CASSRSGSQETQYF,TGCGCCAGCAGCCGGTCGGGGAGCCAAGAGACCCAGTACTTC
TRBJ1-4,few,NA,TRBV2,CATRLFPEKLFF,TGTGCCACCCGATTGTTCCCTGAAAAACTGTTTTTT
TRBJ2-5,NA,NA,TRBV6-5,CASSYARQSVQTQYF,TGTGCCAGCAGTTACGCCCGACAGTCGGTACAGACCCAGTACTTC
TRBJ2-1,few,NA,TRBV7-2,CASSLGRPGSSYNEQFF,TGTGCCAGCAGCTTAGGCCGGCCAGGGAGCTCCTACAATGAGCAGTTCTTC
TRBJ2-3,NA,TRBD1,TRBV7-2,CASSRQGADTQYF,TGTGCCAGCAGTAGACAGGGAGCAGATACGCAGTATTTT
TRBJ2-1,few,NA,TRBV27,CASSLSLAGEQFF,TGTGCCAGCAGTTTATCTCTAGCAGGGGAGCAGTTCTTC
TRBJ2-2,NA,NA,TRBV21-1,CASSKECDGTSGRAAGELFF,TGTGCCAGCAGCAAAGAGTGCGATGGGACTAGCGGGAGGGCAGCCGGGGAGCTGTTTTTT
TRBJ2-1,few,NA,TRBV5-1,CASSLEADSSYNEQFF,TGCGCCAGCAGCTTGGAAGCGGACAGCTCCTACAATGAGCAGTTCTTC
TRBJ2-7,NA,NA,TRBV5-1,CASSFGYEQYF,TGCGCCAGCAGCTTCGGGTACGAGCAGTACTTC
TRBJ1-2,NA,NA,TRBV30,CAWSVSQGDGYTF,TGTGCCTGGAGTGTCTCACAGGGAGACGGCTACACCTTC
TRBJ2-3,few,NA,TRBV9,CASSAIPGDTQYF,TGTGCCAGCAGCGCCATCCCGGGAGATACGCAGTATTTT
TRBJ2-1,few,TRBD2,TRBV11-1,CASSRFFSGISIAYNEQFF,TGTGCCAGCAGCCGCTTCTTTAGCGGGATCTCTATCGCCTACAATGAGCAGTTCTTC
TRBJ2-1,few,NA,TRBV29-1,CSVRLQGGTYNEQFF,TGCAGCGTTCGTCTCCAGGGGGGAACCTACAATGAGCAGTTCTTC
TRBJ1-1,few,NA,TRBV13,CASSFTFPPEAFF,TGTGCCAGCAGCTTCACGTTTCCCCCTGAAGCTTTCTTT
TRBJ2-3,NA,TRBD1,TRBV30,CAWRRTGGRTRPKDTQYF,TGTGCCTGGAGGAGGACAGGGGGTCGGACTAGGCCGAAAGATACGCAGTATTTT
TRBJ2-1,few,NA,TRBV4-2,CASSQDTYGQFF,TGTGCCAGCAGCCAAGATACGTATGGGCAGTTCTTC
TRBJ2-5,NA,NA,TRBV7-2,CASSQRETQYF,TGTGCCAGCAGCCAACGGGAGACCCAGTACTTC
TRBJ2-5,few,NA,TRBV30,CAWSGGTQETQYF,TGTGCCTGGAGTGGGGGCACCCAAGAGACCCAGTACTTC
TRBJ2-4,NA,NA,TRBV7-6,CASSLAPGAKNIQYF,TGTGCCAGCAGCTTAGCCCCCGGGGCCAAAAACATTCAGTACTTC
TRBJ2-6,few,TRBD2,TRBV19,CASSTVTSGASSGANVLTF,TGTGCCAGTAGTACCGTGACTAGCGGGGCAAGCTCTGGGGCCAACGTCCTGACTTTC
TRBJ2-3,NA,TRBD2,TRBV29-1,CSVVRRTSGPTDTQYF,TGCAGCGTTGTTCGTAGGACTAGCGGGCCCACAGATACGCAGTATTTT
TRBJ2-2,few,TRBD2,TRBV2,CASSGSGSAPGELFF,TGTGCCAGCAGTGGTAGCGGGAGTGCTCCCGGGGAGCTGTTTTTT
TRBJ1-3,NA,NA,TRBV6-5,CASSEIPSGNTIYF,TGTGCCAGCAGCGAAATACCTTCTGGAAACACCATATATTTT
TRBJ2-5,NA,NA,TRBV6-5,CASSRDSKTQYF,TGTGCCAGCAGCCGGGACTCGAAGACCCAGTACTTC
TRBJ2-7,few,TRBD1,TRBV7-9,CASRATGTADEQYF,TGTGCCAGCAGAGCAACCGGGACAGCGGATGAGCAGTACTTC
TRBJ2-1,NA,NA,TRBV5-1,CASSPGVYGGSYSGFF,TGCGCCAGCAGCCCGGGGGTTTATGGTGGTAGTTATTCTGGGTTCTTC
TRBJ1-1,NA,TRBD1,TRBV29-1,CSLLVLTGITEAFF,TGCAGCCTCCTAGTTCTGACAGGGATCACTGAAGCTTTCTTT
TRBJ2-1,many,TRBD2,TRBV29-1,CSVEFTSDLFF,TGCAGCGTTGAATTTACTAGCGATCTGTTCTTC
TRBJ2-6,NA,NA,TRBV7-9,CASSPSGANVLTF,TGTGCCAGCAGCCCCTCTGGGGCCAACGTCCTGACTTTC
TRBJ1-1,few,TRBD1,TRBV5-4,CASSTPAGQGGTEAFF,TGTGCCAGCAGCACGCCGGCGGGACAGGGTGGGACTGAAGCTTTCTTT
TRBJ2-7,NA,NA,TRBV10-3,CAISESIGNPYEQYF,TGTGCCATCAGTGAGTCGATCGGGAATCCCTACGAGCAGTACTTC
TRBJ2-1,few,TRBD2,TRBV5-4,CASKGGTSGIPEQFF,TGTGCCAGCAAAGGGGGGACTAGCGGGATTCCCGAGCAGTTCTTC
TRBJ1-1,NA,TRBD1,TRBV10-3,CAINPGTGWPEAFF,TGTGCCATCAACCCCGGGACAGGGTGGCCTGAAGCTTTCTTT
TRBJ1-5,few,NA,TRBV29-1,CSVVGGNGNQPQHF,TGCAGCGTTGTGGGGGGCAATGGCAATCAGCCCCAGCATTTT
TRBJ2-7,few,NA,TRBV7-2,CASSFGPAFEQYF,TGTGCCAGCAGCTTCGGTCCAGCCTTCGAGCAGTACTTC
TRBJ2-5,NA,NA,TRBV9,CASSVGLSGSWAQETQYF,TGTGCCAGCAGCGTTGGGTTGAGTGGGAGTTGGGCCCAAGAGACCCAGTACTTC
TRBJ2-3,NA,TRBD2,TRBV9,CASSSRAGGTDTQYF,TGTGCCAGCAGTTCCCGGGCGGGGGGCACAGATACGCAGTATTTT
TRBJ2-5,NA,TRBD1,TRBV29-1,CSGVGDRTQETQYF,TGCAGCGGTGTGGGGGACAGAACTCAAGAGACCCAGTACTTC
TRBJ2-1,few,TRBD2,TRBV6-1,CASSLTSDTYNEQFF,TGTGCCAGCAGCCTGACTAGCGACACCTACAATGAGCAGTTCTTC
TRBJ2-4,NA,TRBD2,TRBV4-3,CASSQSISGGALAKNIQYF,TGCGCCAGCAGCCAATCTATCTCCGGGGGGGCCTTGGCCAAAAACATTCAGTACTTC
TRBJ2-7,many,NA,TRBV29-1,CSVRGSAYEQYF,TGCAGCGTTCGGGGGAGTGCCTACGAGCAGTACTTC
TRBJ1-1,NA,NA,TRBV6-1,CASSEYFGVPPRNTEAFF,TGTGCCAGCAGTGAATATTTTGGTGTTCCCCCACGGAACACTGAAGCTTTCTTT
TRBJ2-1,few,TRBD2,TRBV19,CASSRLAGGGDEQFF,TGTGCCAGTAGCAGACTAGCGGGAGGTGGCGATGAGCAGTTCTTC
TRBJ2-5,few,NA,TRBV20-1,CSAAEETQYF,TGCAGTGCGGCAGAAGAGACCCAGTACTTC
TRBJ2-1,NA,TRBD1,TRBV7-2,CASSLGQGRADYNEQFF,TGTGCCAGCAGCTTAGGACAGGGGCGAGCTGACTACAATGAGCAGTTCTTC
TRBJ2-1,NA,TRBD2,TRBV7-7,CASSLGGSGINEQFF,TGTGCTAGCAGCTTAGGAGGTAGCGGGATCAATGAGCAGTTCTTC
TRBJ2-1,few,TRBD1,TRBV9,CASSPLHRTGSPYNEQFF,TGTGCCAGCAGCCCGCTGCACCGGACAGGGTCTCCTTACAATGAGCAGTTCTTC
TRBJ1-2,few,NA,TRBV21-1,CASSKSGDYGYTF,TGTGCCAGCAGCAAGTCAGGGGACTATGGCTACACCTTC
TRBJ1-1,NA,NA,TRBV29-1,CSVPNGAGALRGGTEAFF,TGCAGCGTCCCAAACGGGGCAGGGGCCCTTCGCGGAGGGACTGAAGCTTTCTTT
TRBJ2-5,many,TRBD1,TRBV25-1,CASSEYGRGYQETQYF,TGTGCCAGCAGTGAATACGGCAGGGGGTACCAAGAGACCCAGTACTTC
TRBJ2-5,few,NA,TRBV27,CASKSIGETQYF,TGTGCCAGCAAAAGCATCGGAGAGACCCAGTACTTC
TRBJ2-2,NA,NA,TRBV9,CASSVVPTGELFF,TGTGCCAGCAGCGTAGTTCCCACCGGGGAGCTGTTTTTT
TRBJ2-3,NA,NA,TRBV7-3,CASSLWYGTDTQYF,TGTGCCAGCAGCTTATGGTATGGTACAGATACGCAGTATTTT
TRBJ1-5,NA,TRBD1,TRBV6-4,CASSIHPQGAAPDDNQPQHF,TGTGCCAGCAGTATCCATCCACAGGGGGCTGCACCAGACGACAATCAGCCCCAGCATTTT
TRBJ2-7,few,NA,TRBV7-2,CASSPIPGAVYEQYF,TGTGCCAGCAGCCCAATCCCGGGGGCAGTGTACGAGCAGTACTTC
TRBJ2-7,few,NA,TRBV5-4,CASSRDSGYEQYF,TGTGCCAGCAGCCGCGATTCGGGGTACGAGCAGTACTTC
TRBJ2-3,few,NA,TRBV9,CASSVDKDTQYF,TGTGCCAGCAGCGTAGATAAAGATACGCAGTATTTT